The clone carrying this T cell receptor beta chain has more than one count but fewer than ten. Its antigen is unknown. The source of the sample is a study of beta chain features in type 1 diabetes. Study-level findings and limits: Comparison showed that naive, central memory and Treg TCRB repertoires appeared more similar among patients than among healthy donors.

TCRB transcripts that were expressed got sequenced, as all of the isolated RNA had been reverse transcribed. Method: immunoSEQ multiplex PCR; TCRdb's copy keeps in-frame clones and lacks some. Of some 400,000 clones listed, about 14% were seen once; the top ten hold 0.019%. V lost 6 bases to trimming and J lost 8 bases, with 19 bases between them. Germline V gives CDR1 SQVTM, CDR2 ANQGSEA. CDR3 length: 13 amino acids. The clonotype originates from a woman between 18 and 30 years old in good health. The specimen was naive CD4+ T cells from blood. This chain links TRBV29-1 with TRBJ1-2, with a possible D match to TRBD1 (5 bases). CDR3 in DNA: TGCAGCGTGCTTCCCCAGGGTTTGGAGGGCTACACCTTC. Protein product: CSVLPQGLEGYTF.